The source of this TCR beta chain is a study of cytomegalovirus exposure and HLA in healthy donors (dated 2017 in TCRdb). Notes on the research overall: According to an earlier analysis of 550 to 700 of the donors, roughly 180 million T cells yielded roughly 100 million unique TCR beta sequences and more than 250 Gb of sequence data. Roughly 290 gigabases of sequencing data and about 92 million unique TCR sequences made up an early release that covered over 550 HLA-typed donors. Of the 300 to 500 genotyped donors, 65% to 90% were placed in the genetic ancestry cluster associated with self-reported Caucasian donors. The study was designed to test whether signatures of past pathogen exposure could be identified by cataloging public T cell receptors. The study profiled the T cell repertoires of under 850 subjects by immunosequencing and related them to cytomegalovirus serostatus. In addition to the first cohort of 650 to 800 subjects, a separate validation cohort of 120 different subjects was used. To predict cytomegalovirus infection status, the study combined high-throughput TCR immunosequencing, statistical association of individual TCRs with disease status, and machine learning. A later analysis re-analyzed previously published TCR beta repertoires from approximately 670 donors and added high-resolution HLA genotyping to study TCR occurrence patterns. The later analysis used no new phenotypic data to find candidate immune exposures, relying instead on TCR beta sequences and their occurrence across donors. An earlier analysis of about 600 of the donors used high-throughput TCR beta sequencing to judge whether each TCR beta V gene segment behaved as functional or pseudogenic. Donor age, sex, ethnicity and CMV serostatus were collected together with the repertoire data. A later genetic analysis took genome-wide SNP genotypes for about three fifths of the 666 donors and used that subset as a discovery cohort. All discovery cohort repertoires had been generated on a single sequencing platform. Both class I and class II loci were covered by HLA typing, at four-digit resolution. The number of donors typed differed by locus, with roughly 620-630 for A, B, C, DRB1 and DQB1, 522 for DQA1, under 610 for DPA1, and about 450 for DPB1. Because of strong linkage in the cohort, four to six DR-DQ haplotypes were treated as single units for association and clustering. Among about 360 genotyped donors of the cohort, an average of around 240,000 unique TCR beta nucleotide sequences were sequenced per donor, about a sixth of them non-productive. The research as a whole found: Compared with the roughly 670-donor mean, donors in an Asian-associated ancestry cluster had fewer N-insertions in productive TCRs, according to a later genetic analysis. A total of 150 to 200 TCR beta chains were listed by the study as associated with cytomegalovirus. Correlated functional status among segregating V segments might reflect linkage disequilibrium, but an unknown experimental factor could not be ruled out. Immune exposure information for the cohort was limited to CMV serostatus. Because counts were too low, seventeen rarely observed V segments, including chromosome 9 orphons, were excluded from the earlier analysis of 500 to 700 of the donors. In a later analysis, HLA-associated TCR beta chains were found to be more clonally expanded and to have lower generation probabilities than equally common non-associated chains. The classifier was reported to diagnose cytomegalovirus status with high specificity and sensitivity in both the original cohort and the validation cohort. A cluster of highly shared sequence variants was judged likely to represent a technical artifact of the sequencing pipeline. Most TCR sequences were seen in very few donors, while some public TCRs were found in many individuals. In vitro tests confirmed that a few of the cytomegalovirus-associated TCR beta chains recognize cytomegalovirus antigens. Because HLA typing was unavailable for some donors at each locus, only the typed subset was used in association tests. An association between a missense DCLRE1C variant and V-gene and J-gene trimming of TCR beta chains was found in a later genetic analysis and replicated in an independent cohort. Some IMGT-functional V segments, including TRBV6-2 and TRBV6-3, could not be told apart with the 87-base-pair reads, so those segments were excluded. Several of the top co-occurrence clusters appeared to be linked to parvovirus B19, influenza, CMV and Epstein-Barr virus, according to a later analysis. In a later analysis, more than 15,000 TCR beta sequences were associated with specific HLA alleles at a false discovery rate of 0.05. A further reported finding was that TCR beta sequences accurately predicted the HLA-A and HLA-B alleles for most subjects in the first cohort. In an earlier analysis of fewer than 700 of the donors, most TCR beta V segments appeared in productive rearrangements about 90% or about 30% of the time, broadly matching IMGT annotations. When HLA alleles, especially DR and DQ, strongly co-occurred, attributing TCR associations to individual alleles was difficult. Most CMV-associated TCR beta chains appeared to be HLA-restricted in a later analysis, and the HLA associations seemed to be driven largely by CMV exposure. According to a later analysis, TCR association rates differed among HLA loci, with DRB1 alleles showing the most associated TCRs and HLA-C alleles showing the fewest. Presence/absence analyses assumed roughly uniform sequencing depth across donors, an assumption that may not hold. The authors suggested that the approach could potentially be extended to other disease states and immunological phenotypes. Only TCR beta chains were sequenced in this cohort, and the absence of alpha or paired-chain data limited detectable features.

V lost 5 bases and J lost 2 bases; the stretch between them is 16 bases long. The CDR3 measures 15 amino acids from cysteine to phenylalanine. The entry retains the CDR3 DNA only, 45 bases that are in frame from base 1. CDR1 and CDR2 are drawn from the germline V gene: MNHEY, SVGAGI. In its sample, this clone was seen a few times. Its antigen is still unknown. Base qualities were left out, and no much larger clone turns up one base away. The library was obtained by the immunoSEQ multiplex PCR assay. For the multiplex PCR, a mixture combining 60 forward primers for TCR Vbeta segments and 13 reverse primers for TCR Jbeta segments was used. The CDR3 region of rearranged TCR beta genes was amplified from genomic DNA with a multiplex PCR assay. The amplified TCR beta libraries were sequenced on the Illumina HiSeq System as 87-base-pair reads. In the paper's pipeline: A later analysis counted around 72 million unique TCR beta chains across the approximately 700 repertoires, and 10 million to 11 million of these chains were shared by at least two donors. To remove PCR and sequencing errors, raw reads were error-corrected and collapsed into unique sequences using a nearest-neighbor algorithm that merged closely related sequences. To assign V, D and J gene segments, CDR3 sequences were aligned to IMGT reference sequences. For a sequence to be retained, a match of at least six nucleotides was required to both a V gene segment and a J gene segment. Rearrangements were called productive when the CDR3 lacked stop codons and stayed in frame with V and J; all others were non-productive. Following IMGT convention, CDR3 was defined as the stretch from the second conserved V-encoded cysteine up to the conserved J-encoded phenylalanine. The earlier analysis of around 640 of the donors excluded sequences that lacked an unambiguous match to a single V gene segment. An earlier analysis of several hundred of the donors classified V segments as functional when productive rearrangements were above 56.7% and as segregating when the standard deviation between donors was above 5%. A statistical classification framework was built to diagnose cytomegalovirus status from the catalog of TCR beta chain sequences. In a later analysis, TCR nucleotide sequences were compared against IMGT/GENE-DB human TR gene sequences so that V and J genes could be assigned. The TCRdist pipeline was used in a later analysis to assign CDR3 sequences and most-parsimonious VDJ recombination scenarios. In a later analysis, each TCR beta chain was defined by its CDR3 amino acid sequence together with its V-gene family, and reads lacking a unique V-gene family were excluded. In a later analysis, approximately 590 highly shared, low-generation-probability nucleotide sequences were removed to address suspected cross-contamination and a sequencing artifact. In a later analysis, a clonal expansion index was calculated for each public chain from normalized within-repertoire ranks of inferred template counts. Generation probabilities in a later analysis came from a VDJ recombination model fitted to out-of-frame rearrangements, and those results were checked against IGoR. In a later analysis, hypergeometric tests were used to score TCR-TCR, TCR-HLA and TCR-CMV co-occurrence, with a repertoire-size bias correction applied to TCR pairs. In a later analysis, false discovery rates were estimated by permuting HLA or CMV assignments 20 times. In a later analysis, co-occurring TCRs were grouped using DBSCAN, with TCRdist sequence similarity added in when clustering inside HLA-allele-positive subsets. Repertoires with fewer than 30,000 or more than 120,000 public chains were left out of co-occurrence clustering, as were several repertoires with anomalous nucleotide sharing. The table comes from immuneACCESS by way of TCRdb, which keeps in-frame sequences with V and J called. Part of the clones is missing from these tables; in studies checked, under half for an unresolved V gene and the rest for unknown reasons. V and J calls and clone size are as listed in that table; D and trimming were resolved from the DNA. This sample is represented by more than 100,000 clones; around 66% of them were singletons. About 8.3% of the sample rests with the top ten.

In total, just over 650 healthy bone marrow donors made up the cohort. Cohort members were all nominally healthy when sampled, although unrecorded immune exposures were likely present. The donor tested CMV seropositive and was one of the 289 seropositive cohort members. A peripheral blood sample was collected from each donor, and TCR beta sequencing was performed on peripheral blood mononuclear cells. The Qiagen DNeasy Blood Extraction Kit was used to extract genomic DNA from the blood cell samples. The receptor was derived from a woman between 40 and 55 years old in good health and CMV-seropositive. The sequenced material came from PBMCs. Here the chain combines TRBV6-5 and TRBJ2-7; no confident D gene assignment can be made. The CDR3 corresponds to CASSPRARVPYEQYF. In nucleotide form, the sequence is TGTGCCAGCAGTCCACGAGCTCGGGTCCCCTACGAGCAGTACTTC.